The T cell receptor (beta chain) described here comes from a study of T cells after yellow fever vaccination. Findings and caveats of the study: Primary-vaccination clones mostly resurfaced post-booster (just under 98% CD4, roughly 90% CD8). Peak timing came faster in the weaker secondary response, day 5 versus 15.

The germline CDR1 and CDR2 sequences are LGHNA and YSLEER. The CDR3 covers 15 residues. The germline V and J ends were trimmed by 0 bases and 1 base, with 8 bases remaining between them. 5'RACE template switching added a universal primer site and UMIs to TCR cDNA. TCRdb recomputed calls from the 5' RACE reads with MiXCR, one row per CDR3 protein. The sample holds 150,000 to 200,000 distinct CDR3 sequences, roughly 9% seen once. As to this clonotype: Its antigen is as yet unknown.

Sequencing used CD8+ T cells sorted from PBMCs, obtained 45 days after the yellow fever booster vaccination. This rearrangement joins TRBV4-3 to TRBJ2-3; D is ambiguous. This clonotype originated in a man aged 18 to 29 who received the YFV17D yellow fever vaccine. The CDR3 loop reads CASSQDGQGTDTQYF. The CDR3 coding sequence is TGCGCCAGCAGCCAAGACGGGCAGGGCACAGATACGCAGTATTTT.